This T cell receptor (beta chain) was recorded in a study of blood T cell repertoires in COVID-19. Study-level information: Collection of acute and convalescent COVID-19 samples took place in the United States, Italy and Spain. Sample material is recorded as cDNA or gDNA derived from T cells, B-cell-depleted T cells, or PBMCs.

As handled by the study authors: From reference gene primer amplification, estimates of nucleated cell counts were derived. The method was immunoSEQ multiplex PCR; TCRdb's version includes in-frame clones alone and lacks a portion of them. The V and J calls and clone size are taken from that table; D and trimming were inferred from the DNA. The sample yields 150,000 to 200,000 clones, roughly 91% seen once. The germline V gene encodes CDR1 SGDLS and CDR2 YYNGEE. The CDR3 has 16 amino acids. V gave up 0 bases and J gave up 0 bases; unmatched junction bases: 2. Sequencing used peripheral blood. The sequence came from a human donor in a cohort sampled during active COVID-19. The V and J genes are TRBV9 and TRBJ2-2, with 7 bases aligning to TRBD2. CDR3 bases: TGTGCCAGCAGCGTAGTCCGGGGGGCGAACACCGGGGAGCTGTTTTTT. The encoded protein is CASSVVRGANTGELFF.